A selection of T cell receptor beta chains follows, all from one sample in a study of blood T cell repertoires in COVID-19. Using immunoSEQ multiplex PCR, the repertoire was profiled, and TCRdb retains in-frame clones only, with some absent. This sample has about 230,000 clones, with roughly 80% found just once. Sequencing was performed on peripheral blood. These receptors originate from a woman in her 70s with active or convalescent COVID-19. Each CDR3 is given with its conserved first and last residue. Fields, in order: clone size, V gene, J gene, D gene, CDR3 DNA, CDR3 protein. A D gene is named only where the DNA matches it firmly. Clone size is shown for a subset of rows, as once, few, many or a class of expanded clone.

>.|TRBV5-1|TRBJ2-7|TRBD2
TGCGCCAGCAGTGGCGGGAGGGCTATGAGATCCTACGAGCAGTACTTC
CASSGGRAMRSYEQYF
>once|TRBV5-1|TRBJ1-5|TRBD1
TGCGCCAGCAGCTTGACAGGGGATCAGCCCCAGCATTTT
CASSLTGDQPQHF
>.|TRBV11-3|TRBJ2-7|TRBD1
TGTGCCAGCAGCGGGGGAGACAGGGAAAGGAACGAGCAGTACTTC
CASSGGDRERNEQYF
>.|TRBV6-5|TRBJ1-3|.
TGTGCCAGCAGCACAGTAACTGGAAACACCATATATTTT
CASSTVTGNTIYF
>.|TRBV30|TRBJ1-6|.
TGTGCCTGGAGTAGATTGCCGGTACGGTATAATTCACCCCTCCACTTT
CAWSRLPVRYNSPLHF
>few|TRBV25-1|TRBJ2-1|TRBD2
TGTGCCAGCAGTGACGAAACAGGGACTAGCGGGCTGGAGCAGTTCTTC
CASSDETGTSGLEQFF
>.|TRBV3-1/TRBV3-2|TRBJ2-1|.
TGTGCCAGCAGCCGGCAGGGGTCTAGCGGCCCATACAATGAGCAGTTCTTC
CASSRQGSSGPYNEQFF
>.|TRBV19|TRBJ2-1|.
TGTGCCAGTAGGTCTGAGATTGAGCAGTTCTTC
CASRSEIEQFF
>.|TRBV6-5|TRBJ2-7|TRBD2
TGTGCCAGCAGTCCTGGGGGTAGCGGGAACTACGAGCAGTACTTC
CASSPGGSGNYEQYF
>.|TRBV2|TRBJ2-7|TRBD1
TGTGCCAGCAGGAGGGACAGCTACGAGCAGTACTTC
CASRRDSYEQYF
>.|TRBV3-1/TRBV3-2|TRBJ1-2|TRBD1
TGTGCCAGCAGCCCAACCTTTTTCCCGGGACAGAGAGACTATGGCTACACCTTC
CASSPTFFPGQRDYGYTF
>.|TRBV5-1|TRBJ1-1|TRBD1
TGCGCCAGCAGATTAACTCCGGGGACAGCGAACACTGAAGCTTTCTTT
CASRLTPGTANTEAFF
>few|TRBV4-1|TRBJ2-7|TRBD1
TGCGCCAGCAGCCACGAGAAGGGACAGGGGGCGACGGACGAGCAGTACTTC
CASSHEKGQGATDEQYF
>.|TRBV10-3|TRBJ2-3|TRBD2
TGTGCCATCAGCCCTAGCGGGAGCGAGACAGATACGCAGTATTTT
CAISPSGSETDTQYF
>once|TRBV2|TRBJ2-5|.
TGTGCCAGCAGTGAAGGCGTGCTCCAAGAGACCCAGTACTTC
CASSEGVLQETQYF
>.|TRBV19|TRBJ2-3|TRBD2
TGTGCCAGTAGTATACACGGACTAGCGGGGGGCTCTTTCACAGATACGCAGTATTTT
CASSIHGLAGGSFTDTQYF
>.|TRBV2|TRBJ1-6|TRBD1
TGTGCCAGCAGTGATTGGACAGGGGATTCACCCCTCCACTTT
CASSDWTGDSPLHF
>.|TRBV5-5|TRBJ2-3|.
TGTGCCAGCAGCTTGAAACAGACGGTAGATACGCAGTATTTT
CASSLKQTVDTQYF
>.|TRBV11-2|TRBJ2-7|TRBD2
TGTGCCAGCAGCTTAGGCGTCCCGACTAGCGGGATTACCTACGAGCAGTACTTC
CASSLGVPTSGITYEQYF
>once|TRBV18|TRBJ1-4|.
TGTGCCAGCTCACCAGGGGTTTTGGGAGCAACTAATGAAAAACTGTTTTTT
CASSPGVLGATNEKLFF
>.|TRBV5-1|TRBJ1-2|TRBD1
TGCGCCAGCAGCTGGAATCCGGGACAGAAGACCGATGGCTACACCTTC
CASSWNPGQKTDGYTF
>.|TRBV19|TRBJ1-4|.
TGTGCCAGTAGTCCCCGACTCTTGGGTAATGAAAAACTGTTTTTT
CASSPRLLGNEKLFF
>.|TRBV6-5|TRBJ2-1|.
TGTGCCACCTGCCTGGGGCCGTACAATGAGCAGTTCTTC
CATCLGPYNEQFF
>few|TRBV7-8|TRBJ1-1|.
TGTGCCAGCAGCTTAACAGGCCCCACTGAAGCTTTCTTT
CASSLTGPTEAFF
>.|TRBV30|TRBJ1-1|.
TGTGCCTGGAGTGCGACGCGGAGTCGGACTGAAGCTTTCTTT
CAWSATRSRTEAFF
>.|TRBV10-3|TRBJ2-7|TRBD1
TGTGCCATCAGGAGGACAGGGGGGGAGTACGAGCAGTACTTC
CAIRRTGGEYEQYF
>few|TRBV19|TRBJ1-1|TRBD1
TGTGCCAGTAGTATTCAGGGGACAGGGGGGACTGAAGCTTTCTTT
CASSIQGTGGTEAFF
>.|TRBV10-3|TRBJ1-1|.
TGTGCCATCAGTGGACAGCCTCCCGAAGCTTTCTTT
CAISGQPPEAFF
>.|TRBV27|TRBJ1-4|.
TGTGCCAGCAGCCCGACGCGGTCTAATGAAAAACTGTTTTTT
CASSPTRSNEKLFF
>.|TRBV13|TRBJ2-1|TRBD2
TGTGCCAGCAGCGCCCCCACGGGACTAGCGGGCCTAGGTGAGCAGTTCTTC
CASSAPTGLAGLGEQFF
>.|TRBV5-4|TRBJ1-1|.
TGTGCCAGCAGCCCCCGGGCAGGGGTTTTGGACACTGAAGCTTTCTTT
CASSPRAGVLDTEAFF
>.|TRBV7-3|TRBJ2-3|TRBD2
TGTGCCAGCAGCGCCCGACTAGCAGCAGATACGCAGTATTTT
CASSARLAADTQYF
>.|TRBV2|TRBJ1-6|TRBD1
TGTGCCAGCAGTAGTACAGGGGATTCACCCCTCCACTTT
CASSSTGDSPLHF
>.|TRBV3-1/TRBV3-2|TRBJ2-7|.
TGTGCCAGCAGCCAAGATCCCTCTACAGGGCAGTACTTC
CASSQDPSTGQYF
>.|TRBV5-8|TRBJ2-5|TRBD2
TGTGCCAGCAGCTTGGCTAGCGGGAGTCGACAAGAGACCCAGTACTTC
CASSLASGSRQETQYF
>.|TRBV13|TRBJ2-1|.
TGTGCCAGCAGCCTCCGGACTACCTACAATGAGCAGTTCTTC
CASSLRTTYNEQFF
>.|TRBV18|TRBJ1-5|.
TGTGCCAGCTCACCTACCCCGTCGGGCAATCAGCCCCAGCATTTT
CASSPTPSGNQPQHF
>.|TRBV11-2|TRBJ1-1|.
TGTGCCAGCAGCTTACAGGAAGGGGTGGGCACTGAAGCTTTCTTT
CASSLQEGVGTEAFF
>.|TRBV9|TRBJ1-1|TRBD1
TGTGCCAGCAGCGTTACAGGGGCCACTGAAGCTTTCTTT
CASSVTGATEAFF
>.|TRBV9|TRBJ1-1|TRBD1
TGTGCCAGCAGCGTACGGACAGGGAACACTGAAGCTTTCTTT
CASSVRTGNTEAFF
>once|TRBV4-1|TRBJ2-2|.
TGCGCCAGCAGACCGGGCACGGGATCGAACACCGGGGAGCTGTTTTTT
CASRPGTGSNTGELFF